Detailed here is one T cell receptor (beta chain). The target antigen is unknown. The sample originates from a study of cytomegalovirus exposure and HLA in healthy donors. Regarding the study as a whole: The classifier, whose performance was assessed in both the original and validation cohorts, reportedly diagnosed cytomegalovirus status with high specificity and sensitivity.

The germline gives CDR1 MNHEY, CDR2 SVGAGI. The V segment lost 6 bases and the J segment 4 bases; nucleotides outside the gene matches: 8. The CDR3 contains 14 residues. The PCR used 60 Vbeta and 13 Jbeta primers. Assay used: immunoSEQ multiplex PCR; TCRdb lists only in-frame clones, some missing. Of 130,000 or so clones listed, around four fifths were seen once; the top ten hold around 2%. The V and J genes are TRBV6-5 and TRBJ1-2, with 7 bases that match TRBD1. This clonotype was obtained from a man in his forties in good health and CMV-seronegative. Material for sequencing was PBMCs. The CDR3 DNA is TGTGCCAGCAGCTACAGGGGTTTCGGCTATGGCTACACCTTC. Amino acid sequence: CASSYRGFGYGYTF.